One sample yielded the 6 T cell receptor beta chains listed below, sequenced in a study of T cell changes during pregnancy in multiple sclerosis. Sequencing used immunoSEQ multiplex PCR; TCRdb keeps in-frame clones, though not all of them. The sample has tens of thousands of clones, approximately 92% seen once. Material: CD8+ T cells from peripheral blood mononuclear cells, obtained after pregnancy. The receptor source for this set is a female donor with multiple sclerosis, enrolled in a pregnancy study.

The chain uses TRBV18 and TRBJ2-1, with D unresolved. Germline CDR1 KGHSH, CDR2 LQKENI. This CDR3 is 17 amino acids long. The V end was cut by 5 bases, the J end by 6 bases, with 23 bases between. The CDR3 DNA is TGTGCCAGCTCATCCGTAGACCGGATGGGTTCAGGCAATGAGCAGTTCTTC. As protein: CASSSVDRMGSGNEQFF.

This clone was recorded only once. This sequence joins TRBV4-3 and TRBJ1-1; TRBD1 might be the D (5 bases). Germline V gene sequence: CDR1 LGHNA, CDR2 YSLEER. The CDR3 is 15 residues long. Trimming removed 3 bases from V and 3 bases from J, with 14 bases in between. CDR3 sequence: CASSHRALGDTEAFF. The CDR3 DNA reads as TGCGCCAGCAGCCATAGGGCCCTAGGGGACACTGAAGCTTTCTTT.

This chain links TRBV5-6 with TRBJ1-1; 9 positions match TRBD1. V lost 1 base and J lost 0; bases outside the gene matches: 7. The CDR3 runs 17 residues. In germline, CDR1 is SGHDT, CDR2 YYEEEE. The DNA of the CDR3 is TGTGCCAGCAGCTTGTGGCGACAGGGGGGCATGAACACTGAAGCTTTCTTT. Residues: CASSLWRQGGMNTEAFF. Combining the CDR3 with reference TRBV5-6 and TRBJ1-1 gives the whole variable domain DAGVTQSPTHLIKTRGQQVTLRCSPKSGHDTVSWYQQALGQGPQFIFQYYEEEERQRGNFPDRFSGHQFPNYSSELNVNALLLGDSALYLCASSLWRQGGMNTEAFFGQGTRLTVV.

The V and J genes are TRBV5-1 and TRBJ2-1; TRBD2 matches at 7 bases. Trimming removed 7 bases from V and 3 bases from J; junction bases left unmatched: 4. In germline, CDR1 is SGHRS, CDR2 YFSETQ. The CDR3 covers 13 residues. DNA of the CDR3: TGCGCCAGCGGGTCGGGGGGCTACAATGAGCAGTTCTTC. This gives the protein CASGSGGYNEQFF. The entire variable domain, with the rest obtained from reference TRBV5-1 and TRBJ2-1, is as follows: KAGVTQTPRYLIKTRGQQVTLSCSPISGHRSVSWYQQTPGQGLQFLFEYFSETQRNKGNFPGRFSGRQFSNSRSEMNVSTLELGDSALYLCASGSGGYNEQFFGPGTRLTVL.

CDR3: CASSDPGTGDSTEAFF. CDR3 DNA: TGCGCCAGCAGCGACCCCGGGACAGGGGATAGCACTGAAGCTTTCTTT. The J gene is TRBJ1-1, the V gene TRBV4-1, with TRBD1 identical over 10 bases. The J segment lost 4 bases and the V segment lost 5 bases, leaving 10 bases of the junction unmatched. Germline lookup yields CDR1 MGHRA and CDR2 YSYEKL. This CDR3 spans 16 amino acids.

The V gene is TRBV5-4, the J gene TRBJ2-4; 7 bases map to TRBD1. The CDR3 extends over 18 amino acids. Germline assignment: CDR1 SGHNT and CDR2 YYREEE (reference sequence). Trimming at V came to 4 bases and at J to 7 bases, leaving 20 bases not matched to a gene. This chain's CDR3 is CASSRLIGTELGGNIQYF. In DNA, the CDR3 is TGTGCCAGCAGCCGGCTAATCGGGACAGAGTTGGGCGGTAACATTCAGTACTTC.